The 14 T cell receptor beta chains listed next were all sequenced from one sample in a study of T cell responses to AZD1222 COVID-19 vaccine. Assay used: immunoSEQ multiplex PCR; TCRdb lists only in-frame clones, some missing. The table includes some 140,000 clones, 84% detected once. Sequencing used peripheral blood, obtained on day 0 of AZD1222 vaccination. The receptors stem from an adult in good health.

The chain links TRBV28 to TRBJ1-2, with a weak D call TRBD1 (6 bases). Germline V lookup: CDR1 MDHEN, CDR2 SYDVKM. V was trimmed by 6 bases and J by 5 bases, leaving 25 bases between them. The CDR3 runs 17 residues. CDR3 in DNA: TGTGCCAGCAGAAAAATACCCAACGTAAACAGGGTGTATGGCTACACCTTC. Translation: CASRKIPNVNRVYGYTF.

The chain carries TRBV3-1 (or the pseudogene TRBV3-2) and TRBJ2-1; 8 bases align to TRBD1. Germline CDR1 LGHDT, CDR2 YNNKEL (reference sequence). V dropped 1 base and J dropped 4; count of bases not matched to a gene: 0. The CDR3 runs 14 residues. In nucleotides, the CDR3 is TGTGCCAGCAGCCAAGGACAGGGGTACAATGAGCAGTTCTTC. Residues: CASSQGQGYNEQFF.

This chain links TRBV4-2 with TRBJ2-3, with D unresolved. CDR1 and CDR2 (germline): LGHNA, YNFKEQ. The CDR3 covers 14 residues. Trimming took off 1 base at V and 1 base at J, with 6 bases between the two ends. The chain's CDR3 is CASSQVVGTDTQYF. The CDR3 region has the DNA TGTGCCAGCAGCCAAGTGGTGGGCACAGATACGCAGTATTTT.

V and J are TRBV28 and TRBJ2-1, with 7 bases that match TRBD1. V shed 10 bases, J shed 2 bases, and the junction held 5 bases outside the gene matches. This CDR3 is built from 13 residues. In germline, CDR1 is MDHEN, CDR2 SYDVKM. CDR3 region: CAIQGFPYNEQFF. The CDR3 bases are TGTGCCATACAGGGGTTCCCCTACAATGAGCAGTTCTTC.

The chain is built from TRBV6-1 and TRBJ1-4; D is unresolved. From germline, CDR1 is MNHNS and CDR2 SASEGT. The CDR3 has 15 amino acids. V shed 1 base and J shed 5 bases, with 11 bases lying between them. CDR3 coding DNA: TGTGCCAGCAGTGAAGGGTCTTACAGCAATGAAAAACTGTTTTTT. It codes for CASSEGSYSNEKLFF.

This chain links TRBV6-5 with TRBJ2-7; possible D gene TRBD2, 5 bases. Germline CDR1 MNHEY, CDR2 SVGAGI. The CDR3 has 16 residues. V was shortened by 1 base and J by 3 bases, with 16 bases between the two germline ends. Here the CDR3 DNA reads TGTGCCAGCAGTTACTTCCTGATTGAGGGCCTCTACGAGCAGTACTTC. It codes for CASSYFLIEGLYEQYF.

This sequence joins TRBV5-1 and TRBJ2-2; D uncertain. CDR1 is SGHRS and CDR2 is YFSETQ in the germline V gene. The length of the CDR3 is 14 residues. V lost 0 bases, J lost 3 bases, and 6 bases lay in between. The CDR3: CASSLVQYTGELFF. The CDR3 DNA reads TGCGCCAGCAGCTTGGTACAGTACACCGGGGAGCTGTTTTTT.

The chain links TRBV7-9 to TRBJ2-2; D is undetermined. Looked up from germline, CDR1 is SEHNR and CDR2 is FQNEAQ (reference sequence). The CDR3 has 15 residues. The ends were cut back, 11 bases at V and 6 bases at J, with 22 bases in the middle. The CDR3 protein is CASSNTGLAAGELFF. CDR3 sequence (DNA): TGTGCCTCTTCGAATACCGGGCTCGCGGCCGGGGAGCTGTTTTTT.

CDR3 protein: CASSQLGLAGGNTQYF. The CDR3 nucleotides are TGTGCCAGCAGCCAATTGGGACTAGCGGGGGGGAATACGCAGTATTTT. The rearrangement uses TRBV7-9 and TRBJ2-3; TRBD2 aligns across 16 bases. Germline loops: CDR1 SEHNR, CDR2 FQNEAQ (reference sequence). With V trimmed by 5 bases and J by 7 bases, 6 bases remained unmatched. The CDR3 spans 16 residues.

The chain couples TRBV27 to TRBJ2-7; D gene uncertain. Germline CDR1 MNHEY, CDR2 SMNVEV (reference sequence). There are 15 residues in the CDR3. The V and J ends lost 2 bases and 2 bases respectively, with 13 bases between them. The CDR3 DNA sequence: TGTGCCAGCAGTTTAGGCTCCGGGCCAACCTACGAGCAGTACTTC. Translation gives CASSLGSGPTYEQYF.

The chain links TRBV5-1 to TRBJ1-1; no clear D gene. The CDR3 is made up of 14 amino acids. Germline CDR1 and CDR2: SGHRS and YFSETQ. V was clipped by 5 bases and J by 0 bases, with 11 bases between them. The CDR3, as DNA: TGCGCCAGCAGGGAGGGTAACATGAACACTGAAGCTTTCTTT. It specifies CASREGNMNTEAFF.

This chain joins TRBV5-1 and TRBJ1-3, with 11 bases lining up with TRBD1. The CDR3 contains 18 residues. V lost 1 base to trimming and J lost 3 bases; unmatched junction nucleotides: 9. The germline V gene has CDR1 SGHRS and CDR2 YFSETQ. The CDR3 region is CASSLTTGTGGSGNTIYF. CDR3 sequence (DNA): TGCGCCAGCAGCTTGACCACCGGGACAGGGGGGAGTGGAAACACCATATATTTT.

This clone appeared a few times. No conserved phenylalanine or tryptophan is present at the end of the CDR3, so a read error is the likely explanation. The DNA is omitted, as the CDR3 cannot be located on it reliably, and the CDR3 follows TCRdb's listing. V is TRBV12-3 or TRBV12-4 and J is TRBJ1-6; TRBD1 is the table's D call, not checked against the DNA. The CDR3 spans 10 residues, counting both ends. CDR3 residues: CASRSPARGI.

The chain links TRBV5-4 to TRBJ2-2; 9 nucleotides align to TRBD1. With 4 bases clipped from V and 5 bases from J, the junction kept 6 bases outside the gene matches. CDR1 is SGHNT, CDR2 YYREEE, per germline (reference sequence). There are 15 residues in the CDR3. Written as DNA, the CDR3 is TGTGCCAGCAGCGGACCGGGACAGGGAACCGGGGAGCTGTTTTTT. Protein: CASSGPGQGTGELFF. The entire variable domain, with the rest obtained from reference TRBV5-4 and TRBJ2-2, is as follows: ETGVTQSPTHLIKTRGQQVTLRCSSQSGHNTVSWYQQALGQGPQFIFQYYREEENGRGNFPPRFSGLQFPNYSSELNVNALELDDSALYLCASSGPGQGTGELFFGEGSRLTVL.